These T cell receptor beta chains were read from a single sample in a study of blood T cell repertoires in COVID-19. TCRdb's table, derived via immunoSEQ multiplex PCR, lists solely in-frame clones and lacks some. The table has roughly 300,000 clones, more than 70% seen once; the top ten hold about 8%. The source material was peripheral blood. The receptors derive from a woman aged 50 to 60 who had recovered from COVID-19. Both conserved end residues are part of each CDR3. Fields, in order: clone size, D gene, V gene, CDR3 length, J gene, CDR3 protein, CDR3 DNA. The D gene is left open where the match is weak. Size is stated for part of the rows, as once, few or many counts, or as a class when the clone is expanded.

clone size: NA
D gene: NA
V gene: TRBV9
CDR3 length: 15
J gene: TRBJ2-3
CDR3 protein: CASSIAVTSTDTQYF
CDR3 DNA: TGTGCCAGCAGCATAGCGGTAACTAGCACAGATACGCAGTATTTT

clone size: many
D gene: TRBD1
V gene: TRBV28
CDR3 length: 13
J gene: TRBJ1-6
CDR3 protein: CASTTGGVSPLHF
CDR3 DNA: TGTGCCAGCACGACAGGGGGGGTCTCACCCCTCCACTTT

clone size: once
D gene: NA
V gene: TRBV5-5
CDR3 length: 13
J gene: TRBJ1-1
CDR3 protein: CASSRTANTEAFF
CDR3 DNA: TGTGCCAGCAGCCGCACAGCGAACACTGAAGCTTTCTTT

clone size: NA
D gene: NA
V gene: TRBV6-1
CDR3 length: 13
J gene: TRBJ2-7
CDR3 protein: CASSEDRVGEQYF
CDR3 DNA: TGTGCCAGCAGTGAAGACAGGGTCGGCGAGCAGTACTTC

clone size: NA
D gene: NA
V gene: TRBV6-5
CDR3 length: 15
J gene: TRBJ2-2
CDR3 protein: CASSWSLLNTGELFF
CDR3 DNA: TGTGCCAGCAGTTGGAGCCTTCTGAACACCGGGGAGCTGTTTTTT

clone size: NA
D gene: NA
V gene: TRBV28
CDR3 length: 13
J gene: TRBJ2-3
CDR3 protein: CASSWTVTDTQYF
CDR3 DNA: TGTGCCAGCAGCTGGACAGTCACAGATACGCAGTATTTT

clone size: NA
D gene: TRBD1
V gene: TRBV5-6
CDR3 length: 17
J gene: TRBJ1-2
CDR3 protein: CASSPSTGGWPGYGYTF
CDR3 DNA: TGTGCCAGCAGTCCTTCGACAGGGGGCTGGCCAGGCTATGGCTACACCTTC

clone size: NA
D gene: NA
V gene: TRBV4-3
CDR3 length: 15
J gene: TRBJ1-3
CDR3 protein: CASSQSTGDGNTIYF
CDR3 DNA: TGCGCCAGCAGCCAATCTACGGGAGATGGAAACACCATATATTTT

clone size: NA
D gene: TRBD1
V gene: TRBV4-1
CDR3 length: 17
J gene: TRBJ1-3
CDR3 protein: CASSPRPTGGHGNTIYF
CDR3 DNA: TGCGCCAGCAGCCCCCGACCCACAGGGGGCCATGGAAACACCATATATTTT

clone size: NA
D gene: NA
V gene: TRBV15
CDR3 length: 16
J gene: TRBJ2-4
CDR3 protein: CATTEHGGEGGGIQYF
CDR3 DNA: TGTGCCACCACCGAACACGGCGGGGAGGGGGGCGGCATTCAGTACTTC

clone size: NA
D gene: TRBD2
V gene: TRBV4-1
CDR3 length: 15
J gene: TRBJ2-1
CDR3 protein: CASSSRTREGNEQFF
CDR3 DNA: TGCGCCAGCAGCTCTAGGACTAGGGAGGGGAATGAGCAGTTCTTC

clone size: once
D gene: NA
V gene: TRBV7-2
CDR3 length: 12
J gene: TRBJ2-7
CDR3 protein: CASSLDLGEQYF
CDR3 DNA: TGTGCCAGCAGCTTAGACCTCGGCGAGCAGTACTTC

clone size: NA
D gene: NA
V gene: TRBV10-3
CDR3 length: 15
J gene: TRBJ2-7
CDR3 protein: CAISEGRRGSYEQYF
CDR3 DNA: TGTGCCATCAGTGAAGGACGTAGGGGATCCTACGAGCAGTACTTC

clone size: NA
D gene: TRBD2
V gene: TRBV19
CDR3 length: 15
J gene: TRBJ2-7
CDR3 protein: CASSIGLAGGYEQYF
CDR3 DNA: TGTGCCAGTAGTATTGGACTAGCGGGAGGCTACGAGCAGTACTTC

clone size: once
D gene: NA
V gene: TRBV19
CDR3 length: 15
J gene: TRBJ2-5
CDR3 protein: CASSIRWGRQETQYF
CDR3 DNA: TGTGCCAGTAGTATTAGGTGGGGGCGGCAAGAGACCCAGTACTTC

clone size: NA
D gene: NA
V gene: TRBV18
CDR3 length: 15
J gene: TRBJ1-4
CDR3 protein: CASSPPRSTNEKLFF
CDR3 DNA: TGTGCCAGCTCACCACCCAGGTCAACTAATGAAAAACTGTTTTTT

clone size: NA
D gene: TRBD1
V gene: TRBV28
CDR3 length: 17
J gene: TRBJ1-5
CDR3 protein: CASSQGTGTGGSQPQHF
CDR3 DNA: TGTGCCAGCAGTCAAGGAACCGGGACAGGGGGATCTCAGCCCCAGCATTTT

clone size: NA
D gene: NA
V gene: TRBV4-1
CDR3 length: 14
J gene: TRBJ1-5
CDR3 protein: CASSQDRASRSQHF
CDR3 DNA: TGCGCCAGCAGCCAAGACAGGGCCAGTAGGTCCCAGCATTTT

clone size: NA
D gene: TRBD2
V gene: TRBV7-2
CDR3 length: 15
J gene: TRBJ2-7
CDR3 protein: CASSLEVGRGYEQYF
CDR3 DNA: TGTGCCAGCAGCTTAGAGGTCGGGAGGGGCTACGAGCAGTACTTC

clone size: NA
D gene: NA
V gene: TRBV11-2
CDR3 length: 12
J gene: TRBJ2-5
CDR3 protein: CASSPYQETQYF
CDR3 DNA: TGTGCCAGCAGCCCGTACCAAGAGACCCAGTACTTC

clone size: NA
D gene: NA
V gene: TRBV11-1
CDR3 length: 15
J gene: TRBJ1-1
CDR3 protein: CASSLGRASGTEAFF
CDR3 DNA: TGTGCCAGCAGCTTAGGGAGGGCGTCAGGCACTGAAGCTTTCTTT

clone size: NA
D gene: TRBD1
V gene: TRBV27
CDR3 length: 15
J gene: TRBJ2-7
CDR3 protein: CASSLSGTGRYEQYF
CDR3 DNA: TGTGCCAGCAGTTTATCTGGGACAGGACGGTACGAGCAGTACTTC

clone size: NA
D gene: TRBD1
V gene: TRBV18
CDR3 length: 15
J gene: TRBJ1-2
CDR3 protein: CASSKRTGQDYGYTF
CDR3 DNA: TGTGCCAGCTCAAAAAGGACAGGGCAAGACTATGGCTACACCTTC

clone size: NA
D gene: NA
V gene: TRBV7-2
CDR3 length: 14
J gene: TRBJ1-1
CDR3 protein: CASSLVYGGTEAFF
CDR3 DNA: TGTGCCAGCAGCTTAGTTTACGGGGGCACTGAAGCTTTCTTT

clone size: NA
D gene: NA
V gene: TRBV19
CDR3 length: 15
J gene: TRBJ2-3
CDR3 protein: CASSIGTGEADTQYF
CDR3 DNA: TGTGCCAGTAGTATAGGAACAGGGGAGGCAGATACGCAGTATTTT

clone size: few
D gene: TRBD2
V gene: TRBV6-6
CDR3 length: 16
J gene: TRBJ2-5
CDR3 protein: CASSYALAGGRETQYF
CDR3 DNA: TGTGCCAGCAGTTACGCTCTAGCGGGGGGAAGGGAGACCCAGTACTTC

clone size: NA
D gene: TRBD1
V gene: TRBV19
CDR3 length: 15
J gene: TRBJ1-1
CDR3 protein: CASSRPLGQGPEAFF
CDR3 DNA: TGTGCCAGTAGTAGGCCCCTGGGACAGGGGCCTGAAGCTTTCTTT

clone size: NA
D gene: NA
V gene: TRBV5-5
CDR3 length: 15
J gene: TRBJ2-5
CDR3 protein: CASSLDGGRAETQYF
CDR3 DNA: TGTGCCAGCAGCTTGGACGGGGGGCGGGCTGAGACCCAGTACTTC

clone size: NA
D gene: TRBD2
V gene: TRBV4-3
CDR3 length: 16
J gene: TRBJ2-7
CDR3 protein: CASSQDPGGSSYEQYF
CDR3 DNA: TGCGCCAGCAGCCAAGATCCGGGGGGGTCCTCCTACGAGCAGTACTTC

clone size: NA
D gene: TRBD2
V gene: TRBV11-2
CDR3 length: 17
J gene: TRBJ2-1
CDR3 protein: CASSLRPGLAGYNEQFF
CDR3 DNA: TGTGCCAGCAGCCTCCGACCGGGACTAGCGGGGTACAATGAGCAGTTCTTC

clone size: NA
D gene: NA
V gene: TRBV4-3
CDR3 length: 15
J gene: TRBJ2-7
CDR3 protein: CASSPGTRPGYEQYF
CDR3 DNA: TGCGCCAGCAGCCCTGGTACACGCCCGGGGTACGAGCAGTACTTC

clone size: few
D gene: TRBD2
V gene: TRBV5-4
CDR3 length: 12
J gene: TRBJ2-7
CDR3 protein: CATQGLVGGRYF
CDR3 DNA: TGTGCCACCCAGGGACTAGTCGGAGGTCGGTACTTC

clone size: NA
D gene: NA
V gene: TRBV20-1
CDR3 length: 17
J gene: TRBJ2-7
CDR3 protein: CSASSSLRGPVTYEQYF
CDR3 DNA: TGCAGTGCTAGTTCCTCTCTGCGGGGGCCCGTTACCTACGAGCAGTACTTC

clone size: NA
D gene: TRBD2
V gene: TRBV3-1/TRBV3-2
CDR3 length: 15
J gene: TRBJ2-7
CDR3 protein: CASSQASGGPYEQYF
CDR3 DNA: TGTGCCAGCAGCCAAGCTAGCGGGGGGCCATACGAGCAGTACTTC

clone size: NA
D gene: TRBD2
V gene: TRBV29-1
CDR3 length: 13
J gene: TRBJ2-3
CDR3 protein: CSIRAGGTDTQYF
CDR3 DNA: TGCAGCATAAGGGCGGGAGGCACAGATACGCAGTATTTT

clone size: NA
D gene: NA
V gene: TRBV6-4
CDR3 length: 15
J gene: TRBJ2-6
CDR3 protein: CASSQGSDGANVLTF
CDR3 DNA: TGTGCCAGCAGCCAGGGTTCCGATGGGGCCAACGTCCTGACTTTC

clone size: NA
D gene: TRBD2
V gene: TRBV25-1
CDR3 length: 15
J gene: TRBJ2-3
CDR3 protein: CASTTGRGTTDTQYF
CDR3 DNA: TGTGCCAGCACGACTGGGCGGGGGACCACAGATACGCAGTATTTT

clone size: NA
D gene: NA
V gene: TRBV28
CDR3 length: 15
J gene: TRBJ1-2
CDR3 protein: CASRETGQLNYGYTF
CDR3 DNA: TGTGCCAGCAGGGAAACCGGACAGCTTAACTATGGCTACACCTTC

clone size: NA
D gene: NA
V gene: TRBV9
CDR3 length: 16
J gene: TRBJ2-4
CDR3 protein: CASSVDFYAGGDIQYF
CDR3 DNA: TGTGCCAGCAGCGTAGATTTTTACGCTGGAGGGGACATTCAGTACTTC

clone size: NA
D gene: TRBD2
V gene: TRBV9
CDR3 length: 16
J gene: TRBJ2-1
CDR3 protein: CASSASSGSAYNEQFF
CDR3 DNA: TGTGCCAGCAGCGCCTCTAGCGGGTCCGCTTACAATGAGCAGTTCTTC

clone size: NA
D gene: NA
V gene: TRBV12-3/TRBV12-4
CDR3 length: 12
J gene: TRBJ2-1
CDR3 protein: CASSLPDSLLFF
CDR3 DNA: TGTGCCAGCAGTTTGCCCGACTCCTTGCTGTTCTTC

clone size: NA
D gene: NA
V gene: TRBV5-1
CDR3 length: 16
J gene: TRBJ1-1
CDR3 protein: CASSALFGQINTEAFF
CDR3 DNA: TGCGCCAGCAGCGCATTGTTCGGACAGATAAACACTGAAGCTTTCTTT

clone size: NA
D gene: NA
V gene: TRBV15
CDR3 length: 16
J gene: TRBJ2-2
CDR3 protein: CATSKGGITNTGELFF
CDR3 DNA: TGTGCCACCAGCAAGGGAGGCATAACGAACACCGGGGAGCTGTTTTTT

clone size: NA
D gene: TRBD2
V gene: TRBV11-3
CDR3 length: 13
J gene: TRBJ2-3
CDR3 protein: CASSGTSGDTQYF
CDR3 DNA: TGTGCCAGCAGCGGGACTAGCGGAGATACGCAGTATTTT

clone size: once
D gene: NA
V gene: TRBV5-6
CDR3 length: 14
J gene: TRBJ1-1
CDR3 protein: CASSRGGAYTEAFF
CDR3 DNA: TGTGCCAGCAGCAGGGGGGGCGCGTACACTGAAGCTTTCTTT

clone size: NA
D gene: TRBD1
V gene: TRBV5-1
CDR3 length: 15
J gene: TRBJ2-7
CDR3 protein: CASSWSGTGGGEQYF
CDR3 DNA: TGCGCCAGCAGCTGGAGCGGGACAGGGGGAGGTGAGCAGTACTTC

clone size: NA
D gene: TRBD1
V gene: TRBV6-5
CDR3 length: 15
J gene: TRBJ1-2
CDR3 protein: CASSYSGQGAGGYTF
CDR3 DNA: TGTGCCAGCAGTTACTCGGGACAGGGGGCCGGGGGCTACACCTTC

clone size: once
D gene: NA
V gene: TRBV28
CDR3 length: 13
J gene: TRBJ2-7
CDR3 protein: CASSFPGLYEQYF
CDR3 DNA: TGTGCCAGCAGTTTTCCGGGTCTCTACGAGCAGTACTTC

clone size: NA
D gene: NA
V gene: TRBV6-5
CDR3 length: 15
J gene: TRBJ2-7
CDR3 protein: CASSYYAGSTYEQYF
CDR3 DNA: TGTGCCAGCAGTTACTACGCCGGGTCCACCTACGAGCAGTACTTC

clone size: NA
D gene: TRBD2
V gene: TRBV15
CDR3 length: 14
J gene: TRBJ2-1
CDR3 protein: CATSRRGGWNEQFF
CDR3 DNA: TGTGCCACCAGCAGGCGGGGGGGTTGGAATGAGCAGTTCTTC

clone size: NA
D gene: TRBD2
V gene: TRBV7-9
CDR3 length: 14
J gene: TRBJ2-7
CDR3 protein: CASSLGTRTYEQYF
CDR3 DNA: TGTGCCAGCAGCTTGGGGACTAGAACCTACGAGCAGTACTTC

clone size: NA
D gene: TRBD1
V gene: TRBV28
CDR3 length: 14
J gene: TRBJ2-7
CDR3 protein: CASRYRGSSYEQYF
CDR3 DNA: TGTGCCAGCAGGTACAGGGGAAGCTCCTACGAGCAGTACTTC

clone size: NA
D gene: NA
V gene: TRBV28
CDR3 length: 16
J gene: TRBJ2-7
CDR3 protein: CASSLVNGGPWDEQYF
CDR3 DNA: TGTGCCAGCAGTTTAGTTAACGGGGGACCCTGGGACGAGCAGTACTTC

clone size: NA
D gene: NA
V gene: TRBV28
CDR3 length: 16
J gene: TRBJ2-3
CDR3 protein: CASSPLAVGLTDTQYF
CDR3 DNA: TGTGCCAGCAGTCCGCTAGCAGTTGGTTTGACAGATACGCAGTATTTT

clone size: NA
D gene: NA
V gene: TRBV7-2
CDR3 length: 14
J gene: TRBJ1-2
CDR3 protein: CASSFQPGVYGYTF
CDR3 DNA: TGTGCCAGCAGCTTCCAGCCAGGGGTCTATGGCTACACCTTC

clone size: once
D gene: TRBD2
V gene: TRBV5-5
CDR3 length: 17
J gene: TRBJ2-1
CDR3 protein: CASSFIPSGRGLNEQFF
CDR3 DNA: TGTGCCAGCAGCTTTATCCCTAGCGGGAGGGGATTAAATGAGCAGTTCTTC

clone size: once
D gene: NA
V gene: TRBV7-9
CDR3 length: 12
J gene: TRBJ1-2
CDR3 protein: CASSQGSFGYTF
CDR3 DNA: TGTGCCAGCAGCCAGGGTAGTTTTGGCTACACCTTC

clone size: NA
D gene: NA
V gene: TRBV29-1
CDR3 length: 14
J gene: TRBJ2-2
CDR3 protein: CSVEDPPNTGELFF
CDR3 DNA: TGCAGCGTTGAAGATCCCCCTAACACCGGGGAGCTGTTTTTT

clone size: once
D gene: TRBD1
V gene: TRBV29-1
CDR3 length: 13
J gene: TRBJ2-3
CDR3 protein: CSVEGQFTDTQYF
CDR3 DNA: TGCAGCGTCGAGGGACAGTTCACAGATACGCAGTATTTT